These 26 T cell receptor beta chains were sequenced from one sample in a study of OX40 agonist ivuxolimab in advanced cancers. Sequenced by immunoSEQ multiplex PCR; TCRdb stores in-frame clones only, minus some. The data show roughly 91,000 clones, roughly 95% seen once. The sequencing used CD4+ or CD8+ T cells sorted from blood, collected in a trial of the OX40 agonist ivuxolimab. The receptors derive from an adult with an advanced solid tumor such as melanoma, head and neck, liver or kidney cancer.

The V and J genes are TRBV10-3 and TRBJ2-1; D unresolved. V lost 7 bases and J lost 1, with 11 bases in between. This CDR3 is 14 amino acids long. Germline V gene data show CDR1 as ENHRY and CDR2 as SYGVKD. Written as DNA, the CDR3 is TGTGCCATCACCCCGGAAGAATCCTACAATGAGCAGTTCTTC. Protein: CAITPEESYNEQFF.

The V gene is TRBV6-1, the J gene TRBJ2-7, with D hard to call. V was clipped by 4 bases and J by 3 bases, with 19 bases between them. Germline-derived CDR1 and CDR2 are MNHNS and SASEGT. This CDR3 contains 16 residues. This CDR3 reads CASSAHSGPQDYEQYF. CDR3 bases: TGTGCCAGCAGTGCCCACTCCGGGCCACAAGACTACGAGCAGTACTTC.

The V call is TRBV7-3, the J call TRBJ1-1, with D perhaps TRBD1 (5 bases). The ends were cut back, 1 base at V and 4 bases at J, with 13 bases in the middle. Germline CDR1 SGHTA, CDR2 FQGTGA. CDR3 length: 15 amino acids. CDR3 sequence (DNA): TGTGCCAGCAGCTTAAGTGGGGGAAGTTTCACTGAAGCTTTCTTT. Its protein is CASSLSGGSFTEAFF.

The chain employs TRBV19 and TRBJ1-1; D uncertain. CDR3 length equals 12 residues. Between the trimmed V and J ends, which lost 7 bases and 5 bases, there was a span of 11 bases. Germline V CDR1 and CDR2: LNHDA, SQIVND (reference sequence). CDR3 coding DNA: TGTGCCAGTATTGGGTTAAGGACTGAAGCTTTCTTT. Translated: CASIGLRTEAFF.

The count of this clone is one. The rearrangement links TRBV9 to TRBJ1-1; unclear D gene. V lost 4 bases and J 6 bases, leaving 13 bases between the germline ends. Germline CDR1 is SGDLS and CDR2 is YYNGEE. This CDR3 has 13 residues. The CDR3 region is CASSPREHPEAFF. As DNA, the CDR3 is TGTGCCAGCAGCCCCCGGGAGCATCCTGAAGCTTTCTTT.

The gene calls are TRBV7-6 and TRBJ2-7; TRBD2 agrees at 9 bases. CDR1 and CDR2 (germline): SGHVS, FNYEAQ. Trimming took 4 bases from V and 0 from J; bases not matched to a gene: 13. This CDR3 spans 18 amino acids. The CDR3 bases are TGTGCCAGCAGCTCAAATCCTGAGGCGGGGGGGTCCTCCTACGAGCAGTACTTC. This codes for CASSSNPEAGGSSYEQYF.

The chain recombines TRBV27 with TRBJ2-7; TRBD1 matches at 7 bases. The CDR3 has 14 residues. The germline V gene encodes CDR1 MNHEY and CDR2 SMNVEV (reference sequence). V dropped 5 bases and J dropped 6; count of bases not matched to a gene: 10. The CDR3 DNA reads as TGTGCCAGCAGTCCCCTGACAGGGACGGGCGAGCAGTACTTC. This codes for CASSPLTGTGEQYF.

This clone appeared a single time. The chain recombines TRBV15 with TRBJ1-2; 7 bases align to TRBD1. This CDR3 comprises 13 residues. V shed 3 bases, J shed 5 bases, and the junction held 3 bases outside the gene matches. Germline CDR1 LNHNV, CDR2 YYDKDF (reference sequence). CDR3 sequence reads: CATSSDRAYGYTF. CDR3 sequence (DNA): TGTGCCACCAGCAGCGACAGGGCTTATGGCTACACCTTC.

The CDR3 spells CASSLDSGNTIYF. CDR3 sequence (DNA): TGTGCCAGCAGCTTGGACTCTGGAAACACCATATATTTT. The chain employs TRBV7-3 and TRBJ1-3; no definite D call. The CDR3 spans 13 residues. V gave up 3 bases and J gave up 0 bases, with 3 bases separating them. In germline, CDR1 is SGHTA, CDR2 FQGTGA.

The chain couples TRBV27 to TRBJ1-6; weak D call: TRBD1 (6 bases). V gave up 7 bases and J gave up 4 bases, with 26 bases separating them. Germline CDR1 is MNHEY and CDR2 is SMNVEV (reference sequence). The CDR3 contains 19 residues. CDR3 in DNA: TGTGCCAGCAACCTCCAGCCCTACAGGGAAGGGTGGTATAATTCACCCCTCCACTTT. This encodes CASNLQPYREGWYNSPLHF.

Concerning this clone: Other DNA sequences from this sample encode an identical CDR3 as well. V gene TRBV27 combines with J gene TRBJ1-5; 10 bases match TRBD1. Germline loops: CDR1 MNHEY, CDR2 SMNVEV (reference sequence). Losses at the gene ends were 6 bases for V and 7 bases for J; bases not matched to a gene: 9. The CDR3 loop spans 15 amino acids. The DNA of the CDR3 is TGTGCCAGCAGCTTAACGACAGGGGGCGGACAGCCCCAGCATTTT. As protein: CASSLTTGGGQPQHF.

The chain is built from TRBV2 and TRBJ2-1, with 7 bases aligning to TRBD1. Germline V gene sequence: CDR1 SNHLY, CDR2 FYNNEI. CDR3 length: 16 residues. V lost 10 bases, J lost 3 bases, and 15 bases stayed unmatched. The CDR3 sequence is CATPRGAGGNYNEQFF. CDR3 coding DNA: TGTGCCACCCCGAGAGGGGCAGGGGGAAACTACAATGAGCAGTTCTTC.

A remark on this clone: This likely comes from a read error, as the CDR3 has no conserved phenylalanine or tryptophan at its end. CDR3 amino acids: CASSLSGVANYGYTL. In DNA, the CDR3 is TGTGCCAGCTCACTTTCAGGGGTAGCTAACTATGGCTACACCCTC. The chain uses TRBV2 and TRBJ1-2, with D perhaps TRBD1 (6 bases). Germline CDR1 reads SNHLY; CDR2 reads FYNNEI. This CDR3 contains 15 residues. V was pared by 8 bases and J by 0 bases, with 16 bases between.

The chain employs TRBV5-1 and TRBJ2-4; D is uncertain. The length of the CDR3 is 16 residues. Trimming stripped 4 bases from V and 2 bases from J, with 16 bases between. CDR1 and CDR2 (germline): SGHRS, YFSETQ. CDR3 residues: CASSTLVGVTKNIQYF. The CDR3 DNA follows: TGCGCCAGCAGCACGCTAGTTGGAGTTACCAAAAACATTCAGTACTTC.

This clone was detected a few times. V gene TRBV5-4 combines with J gene TRBJ2-5; 13 nucleotides agree with TRBD2. Germline V lookup: CDR1 SGHNT, CDR2 YYREEE (reference sequence). The CDR3 consists of 14 residues. The trim removed 4 bases at V and 8 bases at J, leaving 5 bases unmatched. The CDR3 nucleotides are TGTGCCAGCAGCCCACGGACTAGCGGGAGTACCCAGTACTTC. It yields the protein CASSPRTSGSTQYF.

The chain employs TRBV4-1 and TRBJ2-7, with 8 bases aligning to TRBD1. CDR3 length equals 15 residues. V shed 3 bases, J shed 5 bases, and the junction held 9 bases outside the gene matches. Germline V lookup: CDR1 MGHRA, CDR2 YSYEKL. CDR3 sequence reads: CASSQDTGTGDEQYF. CDR3 coding DNA: TGCGCCAGCAGCCAGGATACCGGGACAGGTGACGAGCAGTACTTC.

The V and J genes are TRBV27 and TRBJ1-5; 8 nucleotides line up with TRBD1. CDR3 length: 14 amino acids. Germline CDR1 reads MNHEY; CDR2 reads SMNVEV (reference sequence). V trimming: 2 bases; J trimming: 5 bases; junction bases outside the gene matches: 2. The CDR3 DNA sequence: TGTGCCAGCAGTTTAGCCAGGGGGCATCAGCCCCAGCATTTT. Its protein product is CASSLARGHQPQHF.

This chain links TRBV11-2 with TRBJ2-5; 9 bases are shared with TRBD2. From germline, CDR1 is SGHAT and CDR2 FQNNGV. The CDR3 contains 16 residues. J gave up 9 bases and V 0 bases, and 11 bases lay outside the gene matches. The CDR3 protein is CASSLDEGLAGSPQYF. CDR3 nucleotides: TGTGCCAGCAGCTTAGATGAGGGACTAGCCGGTAGTCCCCAGTACTTC.

The chain employs TRBV7-9 and TRBJ2-1, with D perhaps TRBD2 (5 bases). This CDR3 contains 12 residues. V dropped 6 bases and J dropped 10 bases, with 13 bases sitting between them. Germline values: CDR1 SEHNR, CDR2 FQNEAQ (reference sequence). CDR3 residues: CASSLHIAEQFF. CDR3 bases: TGTGCCAGCAGTTTACACATAGCGGAGCAGTTCTTC.

J is TRBJ2-1 and V is TRBV4-1; 9 bases agree with TRBD2. V shed 2 bases, J shed 4 bases, and the junction held 3 bases outside the gene matches. This CDR3 has 15 amino acids. Looked up from germline, CDR1 is MGHRA and CDR2 is YSYEKL. The CDR3 reads CASSQFSGRYNEQFF. CDR3 nucleotides: TGCGCCAGCAGCCAATTTAGCGGGAGATACAATGAGCAGTTCTTC.

This rearrangement joins TRBV4-2 to TRBJ2-1; 9 nucleotides align to TRBD2. Germline V gives CDR1 LGHNA, CDR2 YNFKEQ. With 8 bases clipped from V and 7 bases from J, the junction kept 9 bases outside the gene matches. CDR3 length equals 14 residues. The CDR3 spells CASGDSGSGNEQFF. DNA of the CDR3: TGTGCCAGCGGAGATAGCGGGAGTGGAAATGAGCAGTTCTTC.

This chain joins TRBV9 and TRBJ2-1; D gene uncertain. The length of the CDR3 is 13 residues. The V end was cut by 3 bases, the J end by 2 bases, with 6 bases between. CDR1 and CDR2 (germline): SGDLS, YYNGEE. CDR3 DNA sequence: TGTGCCAGCAGCGAGCCCCCCTACAATGAGCAGTTCTTC. It specifies CASSEPPYNEQFF.

The chain links TRBV27 to TRBJ2-7; D remains unclear. CDR1 and CDR2 (germline): MNHEY, SMNVEV (reference sequence). The CDR3 spans 13 residues. V was clipped by 5 bases and J by 3 bases, with 11 bases between them. The DNA of the CDR3 is TGTGCCAGCAGTCTCCAAGCCAGCTACGAGCAGTACTTC. As protein: CASSLQASYEQYF.

This clone was seen a single time. V usage is TRBV20-1 and J usage is TRBJ2-3; D is ambiguous. V shed 1 base and J shed 5 bases, with 4 bases lying between them. Germline assignment: CDR1 DFQATT and CDR2 SNEGSKA (reference sequence). The CDR3 sequence is 11 residues long. The CDR3 DNA reads TGCAGTGCTAGAGGAGTAGATACGCAGTATTTT. This sequence encodes CSARGVDTQYF.

CDR3 DNA sequence: TGTGCCAGTAGTACGGGACTAGCGGGAGGGCCTGGCAATGAGCAGTTCTTC. Protein product: CASSTGLAGGPGNEQFF. The chain employs TRBV19 and TRBJ2-1; 16 bases line up with TRBD2. Germline CDR1 reads LNHDA; CDR2 reads SQIVND (reference sequence). With 4 bases clipped from V and 6 bases from J, the junction kept 6 bases outside the gene matches. CDR3 length: 17 amino acids.

This clone appeared once. V gene TRBV14 combines with J gene TRBJ2-7; 8 bases are a match to TRBD1. Trimming cost V 4 bases and J 3 bases; bases outside gene matches: 5. The CDR3 consists of 14 residues. CDR1 and CDR2 (germline): SGHDN, FVKESK. This CDR3 reads CASSLGQGSYEQYF. CDR3 sequence (DNA): TGTGCCAGCAGCCTAGGACAGGGAAGCTACGAGCAGTACTTC.